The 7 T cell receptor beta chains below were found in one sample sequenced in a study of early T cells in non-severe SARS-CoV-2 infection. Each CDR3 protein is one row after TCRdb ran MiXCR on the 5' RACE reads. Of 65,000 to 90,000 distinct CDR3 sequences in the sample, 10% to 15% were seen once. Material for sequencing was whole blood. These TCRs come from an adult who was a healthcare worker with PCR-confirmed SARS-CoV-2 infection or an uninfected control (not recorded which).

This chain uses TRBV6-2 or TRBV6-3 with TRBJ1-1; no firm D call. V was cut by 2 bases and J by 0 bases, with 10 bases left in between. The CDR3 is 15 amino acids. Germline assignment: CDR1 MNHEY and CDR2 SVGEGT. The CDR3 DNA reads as TGTGCCAGCAGTTACCGACGTACAATGAACACTGAAGCTTTCTTT. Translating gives CASSYRRTMNTEAFF.

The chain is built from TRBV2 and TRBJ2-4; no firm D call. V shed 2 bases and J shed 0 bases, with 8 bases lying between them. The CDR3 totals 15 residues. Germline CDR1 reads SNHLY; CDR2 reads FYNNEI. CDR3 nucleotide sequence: TGTGCCAGCAGTGAACAGTGGTCAGCCAAAAACATTCAGTACTTC. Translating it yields CASSEQWSAKNIQYF.

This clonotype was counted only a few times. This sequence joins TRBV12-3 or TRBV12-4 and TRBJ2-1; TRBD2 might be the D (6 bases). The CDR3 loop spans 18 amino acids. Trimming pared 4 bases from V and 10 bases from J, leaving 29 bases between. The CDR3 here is CASSWERLVGGPKWEQFF. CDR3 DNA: TGTGCCAGCAGTTGGGAGCGACTAGTGGGAGGCCCAAAATGGGAGCAGTTCTTC.

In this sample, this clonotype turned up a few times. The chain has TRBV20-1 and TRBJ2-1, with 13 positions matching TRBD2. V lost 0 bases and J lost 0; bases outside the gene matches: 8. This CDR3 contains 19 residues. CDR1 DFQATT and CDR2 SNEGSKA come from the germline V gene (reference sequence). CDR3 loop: CSARDYRRTSGSSYNEQFF. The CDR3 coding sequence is TGCAGTGCTAGAGATTATCGCAGGACTAGCGGGAGCTCCTACAATGAGCAGTTCTTC.

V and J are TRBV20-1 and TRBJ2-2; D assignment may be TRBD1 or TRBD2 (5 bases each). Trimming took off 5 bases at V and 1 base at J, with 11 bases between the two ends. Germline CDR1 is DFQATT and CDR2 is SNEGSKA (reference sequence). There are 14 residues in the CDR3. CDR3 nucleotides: TGCAGTGCTTCCGGGACGGAGAACACCGGGGAGCTGTTTTTT. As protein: CSASGTENTGELFF.

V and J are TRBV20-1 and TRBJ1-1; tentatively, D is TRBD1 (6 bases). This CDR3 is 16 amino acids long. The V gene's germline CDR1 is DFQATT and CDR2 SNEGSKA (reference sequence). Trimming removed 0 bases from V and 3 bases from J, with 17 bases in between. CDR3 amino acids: CSARDRGRGYYTEAFF. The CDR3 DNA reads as TGCAGTGCTAGAGATCGGGGAAGGGGGTACTACACTGAAGCTTTCTTT.

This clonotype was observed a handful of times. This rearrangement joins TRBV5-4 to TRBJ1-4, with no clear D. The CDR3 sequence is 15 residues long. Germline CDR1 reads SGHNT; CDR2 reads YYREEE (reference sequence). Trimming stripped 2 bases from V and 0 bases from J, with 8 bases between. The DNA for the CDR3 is TGTGCCAGCAGCTTAGGATTTGCAACTAATGAAAAACTGTTTTTT. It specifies CASSLGFATNEKLFF.